This T cell receptor beta chain came from a study of Ad26.COV2.S vaccination and SARS-CoV-2 variants. The treatment: about 20 received Ad26.COV2.S at low or high dose, single or two shots; roughly five received placebo; per-sample allocation not given. The samples date from day 63 after the first vaccine or placebo injection. Vaccination used an Ad26 vector expressing Wuhan-strain SARS-CoV-2 spike. Trimming pared 4 bases from V and 7 bases from J, leaving 10 bases between. This CDR3 comprises 12 residues. The V gene's germline CDR1 is LGHNT and CDR2 FRNRAP. Only in-frame clones appear in the TCRdb table, and some are missing; sequencing was by immunoSEQ multiplex PCR. In the table there are about 350,000 clones, around 89% of which are singletons.

Sequencing was performed on peripheral blood, taken in a trial of Ad26.COV2.S vaccine versus placebo. This receptor was taken from a person between 18 and 65 years old who received the Ad26.COV2.S COVID-19 vaccine or a placebo. The chain employs TRBV12-5 and TRBJ2-5, with D perhaps matching TRBD1 (6 bases). In nucleotides, the CDR3 is TGTGCTAGTGGTTCGGAAGGGGGGACCCAGTACTTC. Encoded protein: CASGSEGGTQYF. The whole variable domain, filled in from reference TRBV12-5 and TRBJ2-5, reads DARVTQTPRHKVTEMGQEVTMRCQPILGHNTVFWYRQTMMQGLELLAYFRNRAPLDDSGMPKDRFSAEMPDATLATLKIQPSEPRDSAVYFCASGSEGGTQYFGPGTRLLVL.